This T cell receptor (beta chain) was obtained from a study of T cell changes during pregnancy in multiple sclerosis. The data were produced by immunoSEQ multiplex PCR, yet TCRdb's version contains in-frame clones alone and is incomplete. The top ten hold roughly 0.45% of the sample, which has 35,000 or so clones, 92% seen once. With 0 bases removed from V and 4 bases from J, the gap between germline ends came to 24 bases. The CDR3 sequence is 19 residues long. Germline loops: CDR1 SGHVS, CDR2 FQNEAQ. The chain carries TRBV7-8 and TRBJ1-2; maybe TRBD1 (6 bases). The receptor's source is a female donor with multiple sclerosis, enrolled in a pregnancy study. Material: CD4+ T cells from peripheral blood mononuclear cells, obtained after pregnancy. CDR3 DNA: TGTGCCAGCAGCTTAGCGAGGCCCAGCATAGGGACACCCCTCTATGGCTACACCTTC. Translating it yields CASSLARPSIGTPLYGYTF.